The next 11 T cell receptor beta chains were all read from a single sample in a study of glioma-infiltrating T cells after dendritic cell vaccination. Sample time point: after dendritic cell vaccination, including at tumor progression/relapse. The repertoire was sequenced with immunoSEQ multiplex PCR; TCRdb's copy has only in-frame clones and lacks some. The table includes about 87,000 clones, 83% detected once. The input for sequencing was blood, taken after dendritic cell vaccination. The receptors originated from a human donor with glioblastoma.

The gene calls are TRBV7-8 and TRBJ1-4; 8 bases agree with TRBD1. The CDR3 runs to 14 residues. CDR1 is SGHVS and CDR2 is FQNEAQ in the germline V gene. Trimming removed 5 bases from V and 8 bases from J; junction bases left unmatched: 7. For the CDR3, the DNA is TGTGCCAGCAGCCCGACGACAGGGGACGAAAAACTGTTTTTT. Amino acids: CASSPTTGDEKLFF.

The rearrangement joins TRBV11-1 to TRBJ1-6; TRBD1 aligns across 9 bases. The V gene end was trimmed by 1 base and the J gene end by 13 bases; junction bases not matched to a gene: 8. Looked up from germline, CDR1 is SGHAT and CDR2 is FQDESV (reference sequence). There are 15 residues in the CDR3. The CDR3 bases are TGTGCCAGCAGCTTAGAAGCTGGACAGGGGTCCCCCCTCCACTTT. Translated, it gives CASSLEAGQGSPLHF.

The chain combines TRBV7-9 with TRBJ2-2; D is uncertain. The CDR3 totals 15 residues. The germline V gene encodes CDR1 SEHNR and CDR2 FQNEAQ (reference sequence). V gave up 2 bases and J gave up 2 bases, with 9 bases separating them. The chain's CDR3 is CASSLWADNTGELFF. For the CDR3, the DNA is TGTGCCAGCAGCTTATGGGCAGACAACACCGGGGAGCTGTTTTTT.

The gene calls are TRBV9 and TRBJ2-3; 8 positions match TRBD2. Germline trimming cut 4 bases from V and 5 bases from J; bases unmatched to any gene: 21. Germline CDR1 is SGDLS and CDR2 is YYNGEE. CDR3 length equals 19 residues. CDR3 sequence reads: CASSTRDGPRGGTQDTQYF. Here the CDR3 DNA reads TGTGCCAGCAGCACCCGAGACGGACCCCGGGGGGGGACCCAAGATACGCAGTATTTT.

The J gene is TRBJ2-7, the V gene TRBV7-9; D perhaps matches TRBD1 (6 bases). The CDR3 runs 11 residues. Germline loops: CDR1 SEHNR, CDR2 FQNEAQ (reference sequence). Trimming cost V 4 bases and J 6 bases, with 7 bases left between them. The CDR3 DNA follows: TGTGCCAGCAGCTCCAGGGGCGAGCAGTACTTC. This encodes CASSSRGEQYF.

The chain employs TRBV5-1 and TRBJ2-5; possibly TRBD2 for D (7 bases). This CDR3 comprises 15 residues. V was clipped by 6 bases and J by 4 bases, with 19 bases between them. Looked up from germline, CDR1 is SGHRS and CDR2 is YFSETQ. CDR3 coding DNA: TGCGCCAGCAACCATGGGGGGGGGCGAGGAGAGACCCAGTACTTC. Its protein product is CASNHGGGRGETQYF. The whole variable domain, filled in from reference TRBV5-1 and TRBJ2-5, reads KAGVTQTPRYLIKTRGQQVTLSCSPISGHRSVSWYQQTPGQGLQFLFEYFSETQRNKGNFPGRFSGRQFSNSRSEMNVSTLELGDSALYLCASNHGGGRGETQYFGPGTRLLVL.

The rearrangement links TRBV19 to TRBJ2-3; 9 bases map to TRBD1. This CDR3 comprises 16 residues. The V gene's germline CDR1 is LNHDA and CDR2 SQIVND (reference sequence). Trimming at V came to 5 bases and at J to 4 bases, leaving 10 bases not matched to a gene. The CDR3 nucleotides read TGTGCCAGTAGTTTGCAACAGGGGGCAGGGGCAGATACGCAGTATTTT. Its protein is CASSLQQGAGADTQYF. Complete variable domain (other parts from reference TRBV19 and TRBJ2-3): DGGITQSPKYLFRKEGQNVTLSCEQNLNHDAMYWYRQDPGQGLRLIYYSQIVNDFQKGDIAEGYSVSREKKESFPLTVTSAQKNPTAFYLCASSLQQGAGADTQYFGPGTRLTVL.

The chain uses TRBV20-1 and TRBJ2-7; D ambiguous. Germline CDR1 and CDR2: DFQATT and SNEGSKA (reference sequence). The CDR3 covers 11 residues. V lost 0 bases and J lost 3, with 3 bases in between. CDR3 in DNA: TGCAGTGCTAGAGAACACTACGAGCAGTACTTC. Translating gives CSAREHYEQYF.

The V gene is TRBV5-6, the J gene TRBJ2-7; D possibly corresponds to TRBD1 (6 bases). This CDR3 region has 15 residues. CDR1 SGHDT and CDR2 YYEEEE come from the germline V gene. Trimming pared 4 bases from V and 2 bases from J, leaving 16 bases between. Here the CDR3 reads CASSDTDRSAYEQYF. The CDR3 coding sequence is TGTGCCAGCAGCGATACCGACAGGAGCGCCTACGAGCAGTACTTC.

The chain is built from TRBV18 and TRBJ1-2; 8 nucleotides match TRBD1. After removal of 3 bases from V and 4 bases from J, the junction contained 7 bases not matched to a gene. The CDR3 length is 15 residues. Germline CDR1 KGHSH, CDR2 LQKENI. This CDR3 reads CASSPPTGGGYGYTF. The CDR3 DNA sequence: TGTGCCAGCTCACCTCCAACAGGGGGAGGCTATGGCTACACCTTC.

This clone was detected a few times. This chain links TRBV4-3 with TRBJ1-3; 10 bases line up with TRBD1. CDR3 size: 17 residues. Germline V gives CDR1 LGHNA, CDR2 YSLEER. V lost 3 bases and J lost 4; bases outside the gene matches: 9. The CDR3 sequence is CASSQNRQGAEGNTIYF. CDR3 DNA: TGCGCCAGCAGCCAGAACCGACAGGGGGCAGAAGGAAACACCATATATTTT.